Below, 29 T cell receptor beta chains from the same sample are listed, as sequenced in a study of response to subunit inactivated influenza vaccine. TCRdb reprocessed the RT-PCR reads via MiXCR and lists one record per CDR3 protein. The data show around 850,000 distinct CDR3 sequences, approximately 18% seen once. The sequenced sample was PBMCs from blood, obtained about 5 days after vaccination. The origin of the receptors is a man aged 45 to 65 who received an inactivated influenza vaccine.

This clonotype was seen only a few times. The rearrangement links TRBV6-2 or TRBV6-3 to TRBJ1-2, with TRBD1 identical over 9 bases. V dropped 7 bases and J dropped 4; count of bases not matched to a gene: 4. The germline CDR1 and CDR2 sequences are MNHEY and SVGEGT. The CDR3 covers 13 residues. In DNA, the CDR3 is TGTGCCAGCAACGGACAGGGGATCTATGGCTACACCTTC. This codes for CASNGQGIYGYTF.

This chain uses TRBV5-1 with TRBJ1-2; D not certain. This CDR3 is built from 13 residues. Germline V gene data show CDR1 as SGHRS and CDR2 as YFSETQ. Trimming left V 0 bases short and J 8 bases short, with 11 bases between. The CDR3 DNA follows: TGCGCCAGCAGCTTGGCGGCCACTTGGGGCTACACCTTC. Translated: CASSLAATWGYTF.

This clonotype was counted many times. The chain has TRBV20-1 and TRBJ2-5, with D possibly being TRBD2 (6 bases). From germline, CDR1 is DFQATT and CDR2 SNEGSKA (reference sequence). Trimming removed 5 bases at V and 1 base at J, with 14 bases between. The CDR3 loop spans 14 amino acids. As DNA, the CDR3 is TGCAGTGCTTTCGGGACGGGGGTCCAAGAGACCCAGTACTTC. Its protein is CSAFGTGVQETQYF.

This clonotype was seen only a few times. This chain joins TRBV3-1 and TRBJ2-7, with a weak D call TRBD1 (5 bases). The CDR3 runs to 13 residues. In germline, CDR1 is LGHDT, CDR2 YNNKEL (reference sequence). Trimming took 0 bases from V and 6 from J, leaving 9 bases between them. The CDR3 loop is CASSQEVRAEQYF. The CDR3 DNA follows: TGTGCCAGCAGCCAAGAGGTCAGGGCCGAGCAGTACTTC.

The chain uses TRBV12-3 or TRBV12-4 and TRBJ1-2; 7 nucleotides match TRBD1. This CDR3 region has 16 residues. V lost 2 bases, J lost 4 bases, and 10 bases stayed unmatched. The CDR3 DNA follows: TGTGCCAGCAGTTTATCCACTACAGGGGTAGGCTATGGCTACACCTTC. Amino acids: CASSLSTTGVGYGYTF.

There are a few counts of this clonotype. The chain employs TRBV29-1 and TRBJ1-2; D is undetermined. CDR1 and CDR2 (germline): SQVTM, ANQGSEA. Trimming cost V 6 bases and J 3 bases, with 14 bases left between them. This CDR3 region has 13 residues. CDR3 bases: TGCAGCGTGCCTTCATCTGGGGACTATGGCTACACCTTC. Translating gives CSVPSSGDYGYTF. Drawing the rest from reference TRBV29-1 and TRBJ1-2, the complete variable domain is SAVISQKPSRDICQRGTSLTIQCQVDSQVTMMFWYRQQPGQSLTLIATANQGSEATYESGFVIDKFPISRPNLTFSTLTVSNMSPEDSSIYLCSVPSSGDYGYTFGSGTRLTVV.

This clonotype showed up just a few times. The J gene is TRBJ2-1, the V gene TRBV2; D might be TRBD2 (5 bases). The CDR3 extends over 14 amino acids. Per the germline V gene, CDR1 is SNHLY and CDR2 is FYNNEI. V was pared by 4 bases and J by 6 bases, with 13 bases between. In nucleotides, the CDR3 is TGTGCCAGCAGTGTCCGGGAACTCCGCAATGAGCAGTTCTTC. As protein: CASSVRELRNEQFF.

The gene calls are TRBV5-1 and TRBJ2-7; D call uncertain. The V end lost 4 bases, the J end lost 6 bases, and 17 bases lay between the germline ends. This CDR3 comprises 14 residues. The germline gives CDR1 SGHRS, CDR2 YFSETQ. Here the CDR3 reads CASSDGYAIFEQYF. In DNA, the CDR3 is TGCGCCAGCAGCGATGGGTACGCGATCTTCGAGCAGTACTTC.

The chain is built from TRBV12-3 or TRBV12-4 and TRBJ1-5; TRBD1 agrees at 8 bases. The CDR3 has 15 residues. The V and J ends lost 3 bases and 7 bases, in that order; junction bases with no gene match: 8. The CDR3 sequence is CASSFGTGDLQPQHF. The CDR3 DNA sequence: TGTGCCAGCAGTTTTGGGACAGGCGATCTCCAGCCCCAGCATTTT.

The chain links TRBV20-1 to TRBJ2-3; either TRBD1 or TRBD2 may supply D (5 bases each). There are 16 residues in the CDR3. The germline V gene encodes CDR1 DFQATT and CDR2 SNEGSKA (reference sequence). Trimming shortened V by 0 bases and J by 1 base, and 14 bases separated the two germline ends. This CDR3 is CSARDPGHLGTDTQYF. The CDR3 DNA sequence: TGCAGTGCTAGAGATCCGGGGCACCTTGGCACAGATACGCAGTATTTT.

This clonotype has a handful of counts. This sequence joins TRBV6-2 or TRBV6-3 and TRBJ1-3; D is undetermined. This CDR3 spans 17 amino acids. The germline gives CDR1 MNHEY, CDR2 SVGEGT. Trimming took 2 bases from V and 4 from J, leaving 18 bases between them. CDR3 residues: CASSYARRGPAGNTIYF. The DNA of the CDR3 is TGTGCCAGCAGTTACGCCCGAAGAGGCCCGGCGGGAAACACCATATATTTT.

The table lists this clonotype with a few counts. The chain is built from TRBV5-1 and TRBJ2-7; tentatively, D is TRBD1 or TRBD2 (5 bases each). The V and J ends lost 4 bases and 0 bases respectively, with 17 bases between them. CDR3 length: 16 residues. Per germline, CDR1 SGHRS and CDR2 YFSETQ. The CDR3 DNA reads TGCGCCAGCAGCATTTCCGGGACGGCGAGCTCCTACGAGCAGTACTTC. The encoded protein is CASSISGTASSYEQYF.

This clonotype has a handful of counts. V usage is TRBV29-1 and J usage is TRBJ2-1; 12 bases agree with TRBD2. In germline, CDR1 is SQVTM, CDR2 ANQGSEA. CDR3 length equals 13 residues. J was trimmed by 8 bases and V by 7 bases; bases with no gene match: 6. The CDR3 sequence: CSAVLAGGYEQFF. Here the CDR3 DNA reads TGCAGCGCCGTACTAGCGGGAGGCTATGAGCAGTTCTTC.

The V gene is TRBV6-5, the J gene TRBJ2-2; a possible D gene is TRBD1 (6 bases). Trimming took 4 bases from V and 6 from J, leaving 15 bases between them. Germline V CDR1 and CDR2: MNHEY, SVGAGI. CDR3 size: 15 residues. The CDR3 sequence is CASSWSRDIPGELFF. The CDR3 nucleotides are TGTGCCAGCAGTTGGTCCCGGGACATCCCCGGGGAGCTGTTTTTT.

The chain links TRBV20-1 to TRBJ2-1, with D possibly matching TRBD1 (6 bases). Germline V gives CDR1 DFQATT, CDR2 SNEGSKA (reference sequence). V lost 0 bases to trimming and J lost 9 bases, with 15 bases between them. There are 14 residues in the CDR3. CDR3 amino acids: CSARDTGIIPEQFF. CDR3 nucleotides: TGCAGTGCTAGAGATACAGGGATTATTCCTGAGCAGTTCTTC.

This clonotype occurred many times. This chain connects TRBV4-3 to TRBJ1-1; no clear D. This CDR3 is 13 amino acids long. The V end was cut by 4 bases, the J end by 4 bases, with 10 bases between. Per germline, CDR1 LGHNA and CDR2 YSLEER. In DNA form, the CDR3 reads TGCGCCAGCAGCCTCGGCCTGGGCACTGAAGCTTTCTTT. Encoded protein: CASSLGLGTEAFF.

This clonotype has more than one count but fewer than ten. The rearrangement links TRBV7-9 to TRBJ2-5; unclear D gene. Trimming pared 7 bases from V and 0 bases from J, leaving 9 bases between. CDR1 and CDR2 (germline): SEHNR, FQNEAQ (reference sequence). This CDR3 is 13 amino acids long. In nucleotides, the CDR3 is TGTGCCAGCACAACCGGAGACCAAGAGACCCAGTACTTC. Its protein is CASTTGDQETQYF.

This clonotype was found a few times. This chain joins TRBV11-2 and TRBJ2-6; no clear D gene. The CDR3 is made up of 14 amino acids. V was clipped by 5 bases and J by 2 bases, with 7 bases between them. The germline V gene encodes CDR1 SGHAT and CDR2 FQNNGV. CDR3 sequence: CASSAGPGANVLTF. As DNA, the CDR3 is TGTGCCAGCAGCGCCGGCCCTGGGGCCAACGTCCTGACTTTC.

This clonotype has just a few counts. V usage is TRBV7-8 and J usage is TRBJ2-7; 11 bases agree with TRBD2. The germline CDR1 and CDR2 sequences are SGHVS and FQNEAQ. The junction had 7 bases not matched to a gene; V was cut back by 1 base and J by 2 bases. This CDR3 is 17 amino acids long. The CDR3 spells CASSLGEGTSGTYEQYF. The CDR3 DNA follows: TGTGCCAGCAGCTTAGGTGAGGGGACTAGCGGAACCTACGAGCAGTACTTC.

The V call is TRBV10-2, the J call TRBJ2-6; 10 positions match TRBD1. CDR1 is WSHSY, CDR2 SAAADI, per germline. The CDR3 spans 17 residues. The trim removed 4 bases at V and 3 bases at J, leaving 6 bases unmatched. The CDR3 loop reads CASSGPGTGDGANVLTF. CDR3 DNA sequence: TGCGCCAGCAGTGGTCCCGGGACAGGGGATGGGGCCAACGTCCTGACTTTC.

This clonotype was seen a few times. The V and J genes are TRBV15 and TRBJ2-1; 8 bases line up with TRBD2. CDR1 LNHNV and CDR2 YYDKDF come from the germline V gene (reference sequence). This CDR3 spans 18 amino acids. V shed 2 bases, J shed 4 bases, and the junction held 13 bases outside the gene matches. The CDR3 DNA sequence: TGTGCCACCAGCAGACCCACTAGCGGTGGGAACCGTTACAATGAGCAGTTCTTC. Its translation: CATSRPTSGGNRYNEQFF.

This clonotype was observed a handful of times. The V and J genes are TRBV5-4 and TRBJ2-1, with unresolved D. Trimming took 1 base from V and 2 from J, leaving 10 bases between them. This CDR3 comprises 15 residues. Per germline, CDR1 SGHNT and CDR2 YYREEE (reference sequence). The CDR3 DNA follows: TGTGCCAGCAGCTTGCTTGGGCAAACCTACAATGAGCAGTTCTTC. It codes for CASSLLGQTYNEQFF.

This clonotype was found a few times. A much larger clone differs by one base, so this may be a read error. The J gene is TRBJ2-1, the V gene TRBV20-1; D ambiguous. The CDR3 is 14 residues long. Germline V gene data show CDR1 as DFQATT and CDR2 as SNEGSKA (reference sequence). CDR3 bases: TGCAGTGCTAGGGACCCTAAGTACCGCAATGAGCATTTCTTC. Translating gives CSARDPKYRNEHFF.

This clonotype was picked up a small number of times. The chain couples TRBV12-3 or TRBV12-4 to TRBJ2-6; 10 bases are shared with TRBD1. Trimming removed 8 bases from V and 0 bases from J; junction bases left unmatched: 1. CDR3 length: 15 amino acids. CDR3 bases: TGTGCCAGCGGACAGGGGGGCTCTGGGGCCAACGTCCTGACTTTC. This translates into CASGQGGSGANVLTF.

This clonotype was counted only a few times. The gene calls are TRBV10-2 and TRBJ1-2; 8 bases align to TRBD1. Germline V gene lookup returns CDR1 WSHSY and CDR2 SAAADI. Trimming at V came to 2 bases and at J to 5 bases, leaving 4 bases not matched to a gene. The CDR3 is 14 residues long. The CDR3 DNA reads TGCGCCAGCAGTGAGGCGCAGGGGGCGTATGGCTACACCTTC. Amino acid sequence: CASSEAQGAYGYTF.

This clonotype was detected a few times. The V call is TRBV7-9, the J call TRBJ2-3, with 10 bases lining up with TRBD2. With 4 bases clipped from V and 0 bases from J, the junction kept 4 bases outside the gene matches. CDR1 and CDR2 (germline): SEHNR, FQNEAQ (reference sequence). This CDR3 region has 16 residues. The CDR3 sequence: CASSYPTSGSTDTQYF. The CDR3 region has the DNA TGTGCCAGCAGCTATCCGACTAGCGGGAGCACAGATACGCAGTATTTT.

In this sample, this clonotype turned up a few times. The chain links TRBV28 to TRBJ1-2; tentative D call: TRBD1 (6 bases). This CDR3 has 13 amino acids. The V gene lost 5 bases and the J gene lost 8 bases, with 15 bases spanning the gap. CDR1 is MDHEN and CDR2 is SYDVKM in the germline V gene. CDR3 in amino acids: CASSGGGRDGYTF. The CDR3 bases are TGTGCCAGCAGTGGCGGGGGCAGGGACGGCTACACCTTC.

The chain carries TRBV3-1 and TRBJ1-2, with D possibly being TRBD1 (5 bases). This CDR3 is 14 amino acids long. Germline assignment: CDR1 LGHDT and CDR2 YNNKEL (reference sequence). Trimming shortened V by 0 bases and J by 7 bases, and 12 bases separated the two germline ends. The CDR3 sequence: CASSQDRRAGGYTF. The CDR3 nucleotides read TGTGCCAGCAGCCAAGATCGCAGGGCCGGTGGCTACACCTTC.

Turning to this clonotype: Relative to the germline gene, one junction end is altered; a read error may explain this. The V and J genes are TRBV12-3 or TRBV12-4 and TRBJ2-7; 12 bases agree with TRBD2. This CDR3 is 14 amino acids long. CDR3 amino acids: CASSLAGGINEQYF. CDR3 in DNA: TGTGCCAGCAGTCTAGCGGGAGGGATCAACGAGCAGTACTTC.